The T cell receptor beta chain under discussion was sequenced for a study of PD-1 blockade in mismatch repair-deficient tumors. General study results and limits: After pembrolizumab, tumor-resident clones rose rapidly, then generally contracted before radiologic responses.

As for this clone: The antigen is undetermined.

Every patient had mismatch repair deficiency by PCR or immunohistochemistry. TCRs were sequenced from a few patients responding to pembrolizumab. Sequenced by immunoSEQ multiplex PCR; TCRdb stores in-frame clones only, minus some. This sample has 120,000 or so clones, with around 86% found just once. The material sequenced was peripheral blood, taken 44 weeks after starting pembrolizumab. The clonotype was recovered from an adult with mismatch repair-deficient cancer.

Written as DNA, the CDR3 is TGTGCCAGCAGCTTGGTACATCGGGGGTCCTACGAGCAGTACTTC. Protein: CASSLVHRGSYEQYF. This chain links TRBV5-6 with TRBJ2-7, with D possibly being TRBD2 (6 bases). V dropped 0 bases and J dropped 1 base, with 11 bases sitting between them. CDR3 length: 15 residues. Germline V gene sequence: CDR1 SGHDT, CDR2 YYEEEE. The full variable domain, its missing parts supplied by reference TRBV5-6 and TRBJ2-7, is DAGVTQSPTHLIKTRGQQVTLRCSPKSGHDTVSWYQQALGQGPQFIFQYYEEEERQRGNFPDRFSGHQFPNYSSELNVNALLLGDSALYLCASSLVHRGSYEQYFGPGTRLTVT.